Given below is one T cell receptor (beta chain) in context. V was cut by 4 bases and J by 1 base, with 6 bases left in between. CDR1 and CDR2 (germline): SQVTM, ANQGSEA. The CDR3 consists of 12 residues. Profiled with immunoSEQ multiplex PCR; TCRdb holds only in-frame clones, not every one. The sample lists just over 250,000 clones, more than 75% occurring once. This sample was taken from a study of blood T cell repertoires in COVID-19. The V call is TRBV29-1, the J call TRBJ2-3; D is possibly TRBD2 (5 bases). The sample was peripheral blood. This sequence was found in a woman aged 45 to 65 with acute or convalescent COVID-19. This CDR3 reads CSVGRGTDTQYF. CDR3 coding DNA: TGCAGCGTTGGGCGGGGCACAGATACGCAGTATTTT.